This TCR beta chain was recorded in a study of a mutant IDH1 vaccine in newly diagnosed glioma. Study as a whole: Vaccination began 4-6 weeks post radiotherapy alone, or with temozolomide cycles. Patients previously underwent radiotherapy, temozolomide, or both, and most underwent both. Study-wide points: The vaccine induced immune responses, and these occurred in about 95% of patients.

The method was immunoSEQ multiplex PCR; TCRdb's version includes in-frame clones alone and lacks a portion of them. The data show 110,000 or so clones, with under 90% seen just once and roughly 0.65% held by the top ten. Concerning this clone itself: Antigen: not known.

Trimming at V came to 4 bases and at J to 9 bases, leaving 12 bases not matched to a gene. There are 15 residues in the CDR3. The germline V gene encodes CDR1 GTSNPN and CDR2 SVGIG (reference sequence). The time point denotes: week 11, during vaccination. In every dose of vaccine, 300 ug of mutant IDH1 20-mer peptide was given alongside topical imiquimod. Every donor had a new WHO grade 3 or 4 astrocytoma that was IDH1-mutant, with loss of nuclear ATRX. The receptor comes from a woman in her fifties or sixties with glioma. The sequencing used PBMCs, collected from a glioma patient whose treatment included an IDH1 peptide vaccine. V gene TRBV30 combines with J gene TRBJ2-1; 10 bases align to TRBD2. The CDR3 region is CAWMYSGRFEGEQFF. CDR3 bases: TGTGCCTGGATGTATAGCGGGAGGTTCGAGGGTGAGCAGTTCTTC.